The 24 T cell receptor beta chains listed next were all sequenced from one sample in a study of blood T cell repertoires in COVID-19. Libraries were prepared by immunoSEQ multiplex PCR; TCRdb keeps only in-frame clonotypes and omits some of them. The sample lists some 340,000 clones, 90% to 95% seen once, with less than 4% in the top ten. The sequencing input was PBMCs or T cells enriched from blood (not recorded which). These receptor sequences come from a woman in her twenties or thirties who had been exposed to COVID-19.

The CDR3 region is CSASRPAIGVEQYF. CDR3 in DNA: TGCAGTGCTAGTAGGCCTGCTATAGGGGTCGAGCAGTACTTC. The chain recombines TRBV20-1 with TRBJ2-7, with a weak D call TRBD1 (5 bases). Trimming took off 3 bases at V and 6 bases at J, with 18 bases between the two ends. The CDR3 runs 14 residues. Looked up from germline, CDR1 is DFQATT and CDR2 is SNEGSKA (reference sequence).

This chain joins TRBV6-2 or TRBV6-3 and TRBJ2-1; D is possibly TRBD2 (5 bases). Per the germline V gene, CDR1 is MNHEY and CDR2 is SVGEGT. The CDR3 totals 14 residues. The V end was cut by 2 bases, the J end by 12 bases, with 17 bases between. The CDR3 DNA is TGTGCCAGCAGTTACCCAGTTTTACGGGATGGGCAGTTCTTC. This codes for CASSYPVLRDGQFF.

This clone was seen only a few times. The chain links TRBV5-1 to TRBJ1-3, with 7 bases that match TRBD1. CDR1 SGHRS and CDR2 YFSETQ come from the germline V gene. The CDR3 length is 14 residues. Trimming at V came to 3 bases and at J to 7 bases, leaving 7 bases not matched to a gene. The CDR3 protein is CASSSGTAFNTIYF. CDR3 nucleotides: TGCGCCAGCAGCTCCGGGACAGCTTTCAACACCATATATTTT.

The chain couples TRBV10-2 to TRBJ2-3, with TRBD2 matching 8 bases. This CDR3 comprises 13 residues. Germline CDR1 is WSHSY and CDR2 is SAAADI. With V trimmed by 7 bases and J by 1 base, 1 base remained unmatched. CDR3 residues: CASISGGTDTQYF. Here the CDR3 DNA reads TGCGCCAGCATTAGCGGGGGCACAGATACGCAGTATTTT.

The table lists this clone with a few counts. The chain couples TRBV15 to TRBJ2-7; TRBD1 matches at 10 bases. Per germline, CDR1 LNHNV and CDR2 YYDKDF (reference sequence). The trim removed 3 bases at V and 3 bases at J, leaving 5 bases unmatched. This CDR3 spans 15 amino acids. The chain's CDR3 is CATSSGTGALYEQYF. CDR3 coding DNA: TGTGCCACCAGCAGTGGGACAGGGGCACTCTACGAGCAGTACTTC.

The V gene is TRBV10-3, the J gene TRBJ1-1; TRBD1 agrees at 8 bases. This CDR3 has 18 residues. CDR1 is ENHRY and CDR2 is SYGVKD in the germline V gene. V lost 4 bases, J lost 4 bases, and 17 bases stayed unmatched. The CDR3 nucleotides read TGTGCCATCAGTGGCTCAGGGGGCGCGAGGCAACTGGGCACTGAAGCTTTCTTT. Translating it yields CAISGSGGARQLGTEAFF.

The rearrangement joins TRBV9 to TRBJ2-7, with TRBD1 matching 8 bases. Germline assignment: CDR1 SGDLS and CDR2 YYNGEE. The CDR3 runs 15 residues. The trim removed 2 bases at V and 3 bases at J, leaving 7 bases unmatched. CDR3 residues: CASSVSGGAYYEQYF. The CDR3 bases are TGTGCCAGCAGCGTTTCAGGGGGCGCTTACTACGAGCAGTACTTC.

The chain joins TRBV5-1 to TRBJ2-3, with 7 bases aligning to TRBD2. The length of the CDR3 is 16 residues. J lost 0 bases, V lost 4 bases, and 8 bases had no gene match. Germline-derived CDR1 and CDR2 are SGHRS and YFSETQ. The CDR3 nucleotides are TGCGCCAGCAGCGAGAAGCGGGGCATTAGCACAGATACGCAGTATTTT. Amino acids: CASSEKRGISTDTQYF. Full variable domain (outside the CDR3, taken from reference TRBV5-1 and TRBJ2-3): KAGVTQTPRYLIKTRGQQVTLSCSPISGHRSVSWYQQTPGQGLQFLFEYFSETQRNKGNFPGRFSGRQFSNSRSEMNVSTLELGDSALYLCASSEKRGISTDTQYFGPGTRLTVL.

The rearrangement uses TRBV9 and TRBJ2-1; 9 bases align to TRBD2. The CDR3 extends over 16 amino acids. CDR1 SGDLS and CDR2 YYNGEE come from the germline V gene. Trimming took 3 bases from V and 4 from J; bases not matched to a gene: 8. The CDR3 sequence: CASSAPAGGLYNEQFF. The CDR3 bases are TGTGCCAGCAGCGCCCCAGCGGGGGGACTATACAATGAGCAGTTCTTC.

This rearrangement joins TRBV5-1 to TRBJ1-2, with 10 bases that match TRBD1. Germline V gives CDR1 SGHRS, CDR2 YFSETQ. V shed 4 bases, J shed 8 bases, and the junction held 8 bases outside the gene matches. The CDR3 length is 14 residues. CDR3: CASSPDGTGAGYTF. The CDR3 nucleotides read TGCGCCAGCAGCCCGGACGGGACAGGGGCCGGCTACACCTTC.

The chain employs TRBV5-1 and TRBJ1-2; tentative D call: TRBD1 (6 bases). Trimming cost V 4 bases and J 7 bases, with 14 bases left between them. Germline CDR1 is SGHRS and CDR2 is YFSETQ. The CDR3 contains 13 residues. The CDR3 DNA sequence: TGCGCCAGCAGCCACACAGGGTCCGGTGGCTACACCTTC. Translating gives CASSHTGSGGYTF.

This rearrangement joins TRBV6-5 to TRBJ2-5; the match to TRBD2 covers 7 bases. Germline V gene data show CDR1 as MNHEY and CDR2 as SVGAGI. The CDR3 consists of 15 residues. V gave up 3 bases and J gave up 5 bases; unmatched junction bases: 9. In DNA form, the CDR3 reads TGTGCCAGCAGTTATAGGGCTAGCGGACGGGAGACCCAGTACTTC. Residues: CASSYRASGRETQYF.

The V gene is TRBV28, the J gene TRBJ1-5, with a tentative D call TRBD1 (6 bases). V lost 7 bases and J lost 4, with 11 bases in between. The CDR3 is 13 amino acids. The V gene's germline CDR1 is MDHEN and CDR2 SYDVKM. The CDR3 is CASNLQGNQPQHF. The CDR3 coding sequence is TGTGCCAGCAATCTGCAGGGGAATCAGCCCCAGCATTTT.

The chain couples TRBV27 to TRBJ1-5; D may be TRBD1 (5 bases). Germline CDR1 and CDR2: MNHEY and SMNVEV (reference sequence). CDR3 length equals 15 residues. The V end was cut by 3 bases, the J end by 2 bases, with 11 bases between. The DNA for the CDR3 is TGTGCCAGCAGTTTTTCGACGGGGGGCAATCAGCCCCAGCATTTT. Protein sequence: CASSFSTGGNQPQHF.

This clone has only one observation. V gene TRBV27 combines with J gene TRBJ2-1; 7 bases match TRBD1. Germline values: CDR1 MNHEY, CDR2 SMNVEV (reference sequence). Germline trimming cut 5 bases from V and 9 bases from J; bases unmatched to any gene: 16. The CDR3 sequence is 16 residues long. CDR3 sequence (DNA): TGTGCCAGCAGTGAACCGGGACAGAGAGGATTCTTTGAGCAGTTCTTC. As protein: CASSEPGQRGFFEQFF.

J is TRBJ2-3 and V is TRBV6-2 or TRBV6-3; 11 bases agree with TRBD2. CDR1 MNHEY and CDR2 SVGEGT come from the germline V gene. The CDR3 is made up of 18 amino acids. V shed 2 bases, J shed 4 bases, and the junction held 11 bases outside the gene matches. The CDR3 loop reads CASSYPSRSGGAADTQYF. CDR3 nucleotide sequence: TGTGCCAGCAGTTACCCTTCGCGTAGCGGGGGGGCCGCAGATACGCAGTATTTT.

On this clone itself: The same CDR3 is also encoded by other DNA sequences in this sample. J is TRBJ1-4 and V is TRBV5-5, with 9 bases identical to TRBD1. There are 14 residues in the CDR3. CDR1 is SGHKS and CDR2 is YYEKEE in the germline V gene (reference sequence). With 2 bases clipped from V and 5 bases from J, the junction kept 1 base outside the gene matches. This CDR3 is CASSLQGANEKLFF. The CDR3 nucleotides are TGTGCCAGCAGCTTACAGGGGGCCAATGAAAAACTGTTTTTT.

This clone was seen just once. This chain uses TRBV6-5 with TRBJ1-1, with D tentatively TRBD1 (5 bases). CDR1 and CDR2 (germline): MNHEY, SVGAGI. The CDR3 extends over 13 amino acids. Trimming left V 6 bases short and J 1 base short, with 9 bases between. CDR3 DNA sequence: TGTGCCAGCAGAGAGACAGCGAACACTGAAGCTTTCTTT. It codes for CASRETANTEAFF.

The chain employs TRBV29-1 and TRBJ1-2; 8 nucleotides line up with TRBD1. The CDR3 consists of 13 residues. The V gene's germline CDR1 is SQVTM and CDR2 ANQGSEA. Trimming at V came to 3 bases and at J to 2 bases, leaving 2 bases not matched to a gene. Written as DNA, the CDR3 is TGCAGCGTTGAGCACAGGGGGAACTATGGCTACACCTTC. Protein: CSVEHRGNYGYTF.

The V gene is TRBV29-1, the J gene TRBJ1-4, with 9 bases fitting TRBD1. J was trimmed by 7 bases and V by 4 bases; bases with no gene match: 4. Germline CDR1 reads SQVTM; CDR2 reads ANQGSEA. The CDR3 extends over 13 amino acids. The CDR3 sequence is CSVARDRAEKLFF. CDR3 sequence (DNA): TGCAGCGTTGCGAGGGACAGGGCTGAAAAACTGTTTTTT. The full variable domain, rest sourced from reference TRBV29-1 and TRBJ1-4, is SAVISQKPSRDICQRGTSLTIQCQVDSQVTMMFWYRQQPGQSLTLIATANQGSEATYESGFVIDKFPISRPNLTFSTLTVSNMSPEDSSIYLCSVARDRAEKLFFGSGTQLSVL.

The chain is built from TRBV19 and TRBJ1-1; D gene unclear. With 2 bases removed from V and 1 base from J, the gap between germline ends came to 8 bases. CDR1 and CDR2 from the germline V gene are LNHDA and SQIVND (reference sequence). CDR3 length: 14 residues. This CDR3 is CASSIFRGNTEAFF. DNA for the CDR3: TGTGCCAGTAGTATATTTAGAGGGAACACTGAAGCTTTCTTT.

The chain recombines TRBV11-3 with TRBJ2-1; TRBD2 might be the D (5 bases). V was clipped by 0 bases and J by 4 bases, with 16 bases between them. The length of the CDR3 is 17 residues. CDR1 and CDR2 (germline): SGHNT, YENEEA. CDR3 coding DNA: TGTGCCAGCAGCTTAGACTTCTTAGCGAGCCCTTACAATGAGCAGTTCTTC. This encodes CASSLDFLASPYNEQFF.

V and J are TRBV4-3 and TRBJ2-5; D might be TRBD1 (6 bases). The CDR3 totals 14 residues. In germline, CDR1 is LGHNA, CDR2 YSLEER. V lost 1 base and J lost 3, with 9 bases in between. The DNA of the CDR3 is TGCGCCAGCAGCCAAGGGACAGCCGAAGAGACCCAGTACTTC. It yields the protein CASSQGTAEETQYF.

V is TRBV18 and J is TRBJ1-4; the D is unclear. The germline V gene encodes CDR1 KGHSH and CDR2 LQKENI. This CDR3 contains 15 residues. V was clipped by 2 bases and J by 0 bases, with 7 bases between them. The chain's CDR3 is CASSPRRATNEKLFF. CDR3 DNA: TGTGCCAGCTCACCAAGGAGGGCAACTAATGAAAAACTGTTTTTT.